This T cell receptor beta chain was recorded in a study of response to subunit inactivated influenza vaccine. This clonotype was detected once. Its target is unknown. J lost 5 bases, V lost 1 base, and 9 bases had no gene match. CDR3 length: 16 residues. CDR1 and CDR2 (germline): SGHTA, FQGNSA. Via MiXCR, TCRdb re-called the RT-PCR reads, giving one row per CDR3 protein. Of about 780,000 distinct CDR3 sequences in the sample, around 18% were seen once. Study-wide results and limits: The authors offered the suggestion that each seasonal influenza vaccination recruits few new T cells.

The clonotype was recovered from a man in his fifties who received an inactivated influenza vaccine. This sample comprised PBMCs from blood, obtained about 5 days after vaccination. The chain joins TRBV7-2 to TRBJ2-5, with 8 nucleotides matching TRBD2. The CDR3 nucleotides read TGTGCCAGCAGCTTAGGAGCTCGGGGGGGCAGGGAGACCCAGTACTTC. Translation: CASSLGARGGRETQYF.